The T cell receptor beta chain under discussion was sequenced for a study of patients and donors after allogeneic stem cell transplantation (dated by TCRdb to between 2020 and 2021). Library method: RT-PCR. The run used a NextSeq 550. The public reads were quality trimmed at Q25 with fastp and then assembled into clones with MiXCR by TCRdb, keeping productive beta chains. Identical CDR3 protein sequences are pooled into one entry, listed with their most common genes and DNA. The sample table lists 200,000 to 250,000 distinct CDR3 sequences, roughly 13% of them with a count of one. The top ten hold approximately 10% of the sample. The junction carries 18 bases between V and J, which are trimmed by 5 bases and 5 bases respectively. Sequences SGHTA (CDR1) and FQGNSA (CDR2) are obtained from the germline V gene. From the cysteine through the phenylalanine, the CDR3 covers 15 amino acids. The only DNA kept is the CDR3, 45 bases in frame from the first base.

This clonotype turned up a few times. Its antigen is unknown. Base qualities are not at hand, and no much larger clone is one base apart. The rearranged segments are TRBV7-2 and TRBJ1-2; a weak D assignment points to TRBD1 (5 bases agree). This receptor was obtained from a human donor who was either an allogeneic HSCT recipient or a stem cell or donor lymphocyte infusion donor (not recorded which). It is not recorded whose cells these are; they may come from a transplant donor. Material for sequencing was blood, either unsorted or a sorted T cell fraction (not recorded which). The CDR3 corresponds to CASSPEGGGRYGYTF. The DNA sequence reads TGTGCCAGCAGCCCCGAAGGTGGGGGGAGATATGGCTACACCTTC.